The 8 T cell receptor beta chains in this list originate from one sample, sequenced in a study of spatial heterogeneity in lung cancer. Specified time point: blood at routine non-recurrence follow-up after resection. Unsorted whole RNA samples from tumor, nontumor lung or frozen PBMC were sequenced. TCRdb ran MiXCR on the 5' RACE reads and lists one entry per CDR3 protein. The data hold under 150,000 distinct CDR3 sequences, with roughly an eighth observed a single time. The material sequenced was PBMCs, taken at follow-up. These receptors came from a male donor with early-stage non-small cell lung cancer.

CDR3 DNA: TGTGCCAGCAGCTTCGCCGGACAGGGGGAACTAAATCAGCCCCAGCATTTT. Translation gives CASSFAGQGELNQPQHF. The V call is TRBV7-3, the J call TRBJ1-5, with 10 bases fitting TRBD1. The V segment lost 3 bases and the J segment 4 bases; nucleotides outside the gene matches: 9. The germline gives CDR1 SGHTA, CDR2 FQGTGA. The CDR3 extends over 17 amino acids.

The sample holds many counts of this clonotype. The CDR3 DNA reads as TGTGCCAGCAGCCAAGATGGAAACGTCAATGAGCAGTTCTTC. Translated, it gives CASSQDGNVNEQFF. This chain uses TRBV4-2 with TRBJ2-1, with no clear D. Trimming left V 0 bases short and J 6 bases short, with 9 bases between. The CDR3 runs 14 residues. Germline values: CDR1 LGHNA, CDR2 YNFKEQ.

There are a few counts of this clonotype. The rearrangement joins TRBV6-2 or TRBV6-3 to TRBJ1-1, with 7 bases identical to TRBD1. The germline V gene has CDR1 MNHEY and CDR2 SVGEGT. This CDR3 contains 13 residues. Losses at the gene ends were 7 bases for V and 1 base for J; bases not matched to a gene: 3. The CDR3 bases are TGTGCCAGCATTCAGGGGGGGAACACTGAAGCTTTCTTT. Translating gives CASIQGGNTEAFF.

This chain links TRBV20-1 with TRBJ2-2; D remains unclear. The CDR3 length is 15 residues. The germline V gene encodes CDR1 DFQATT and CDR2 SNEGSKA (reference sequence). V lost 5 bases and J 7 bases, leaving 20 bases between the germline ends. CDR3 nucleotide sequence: TGCAGTGCTGCGCCGGGCCCCGGAGTCTACGGGGAGCTGTTTTTT. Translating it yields CSAAPGPGVYGELFF.

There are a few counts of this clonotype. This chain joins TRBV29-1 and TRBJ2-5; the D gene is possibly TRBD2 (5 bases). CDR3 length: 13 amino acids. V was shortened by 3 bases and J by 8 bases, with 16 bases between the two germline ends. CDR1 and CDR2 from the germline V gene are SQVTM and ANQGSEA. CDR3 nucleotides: TGCAGCGTTGATCCCGGACTCCCCTTTACCCAGTACTTC. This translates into CSVDPGLPFTQYF.

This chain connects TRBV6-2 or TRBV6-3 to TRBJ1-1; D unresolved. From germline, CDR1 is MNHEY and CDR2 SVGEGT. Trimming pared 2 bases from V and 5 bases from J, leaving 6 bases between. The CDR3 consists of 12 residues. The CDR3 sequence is CASSYQRTEAFF. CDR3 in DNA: TGTGCCAGCAGTTACCAGAGGACTGAAGCTTTCTTT.

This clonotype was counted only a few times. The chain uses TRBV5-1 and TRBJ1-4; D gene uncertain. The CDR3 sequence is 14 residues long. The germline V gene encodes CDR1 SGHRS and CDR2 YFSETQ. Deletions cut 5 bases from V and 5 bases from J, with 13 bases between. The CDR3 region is CASRTGRANEKLFF. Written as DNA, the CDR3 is TGCGCCAGCAGGACGGGGAGGGCGAATGAAAAACTGTTTTTT.

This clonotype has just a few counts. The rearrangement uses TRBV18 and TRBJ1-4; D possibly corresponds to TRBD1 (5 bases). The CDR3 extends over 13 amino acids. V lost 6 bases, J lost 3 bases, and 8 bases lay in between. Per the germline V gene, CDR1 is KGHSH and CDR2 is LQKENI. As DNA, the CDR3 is TGTGCCAGCTCGCGGGACGCTAATGAAAAACTGTTTTTT. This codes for CASSRDANEKLFF.